These 9 T cell receptor beta chains originate from one sample sequenced in a study of blood T cell repertoires in COVID-19. Sequencing used immunoSEQ multiplex PCR; TCRdb keeps in-frame clones, though not all of them. The table lists some 64,000 clones, about 70% of them singletons. The sequenced material came from peripheral blood. The origin of the receptors is a human donor in a cohort sampled during active COVID-19.

This clone is classed as medium-sized. The CDR3: CASSQDPQINSNQPQHF. The CDR3 DNA sequence: TGCGCCAGCAGCCAAGATCCGCAGATTAATAGCAATCAGCCCCAGCATTTT. The gene calls are TRBV4-3 and TRBJ1-5; no definite D call. In germline, CDR1 is LGHNA, CDR2 YSLEER. The length of the CDR3 is 17 residues. The V end lost 0 bases, the J end lost 0 bases, and 12 bases lay between the germline ends.

This chain links TRBV5-4 with TRBJ1-6; 7 bases fit TRBD1. CDR1 is SGHNT, CDR2 YYREEE, per germline (reference sequence). The CDR3 spans 13 residues. V shed 0 bases and J 9 bases; nucleotides not matched to a gene: 0. CDR3 sequence reads: CASSLGDSSPLHF. The CDR3 coding sequence is TGTGCCAGCAGCTTGGGGGACAGTTCACCCCTCCACTTT.

This clone was found once. The chain is built from TRBV5-1 and TRBJ1-1; D might be TRBD1 (6 bases). Germline values: CDR1 SGHRS, CDR2 YFSETQ. This CDR3 spans 14 amino acids. The V gene lost 4 bases and the J gene lost 0 bases, with 10 bases spanning the gap. The CDR3 DNA reads TGCGCCAGCAGCGTGGACAGCTTGAACACTGAAGCTTTCTTT. This codes for CASSVDSLNTEAFF.

The chain recombines TRBV25-1 with TRBJ2-2, with unresolved D. The V gene lost 6 bases and the J gene lost 6 bases, with 11 bases spanning the gap. The CDR3 spans 13 residues. Per germline, CDR1 MGHDK and CDR2 SYGVNS. CDR3 amino acids: CASSDIVAGELFF. CDR3 nucleotides: TGTGCCAGCAGCGATATAGTGGCCGGGGAGCTGTTTTTT.

This clone was seen once. V and J are TRBV27 and TRBJ1-2, with D perhaps matching TRBD1 (5 bases). Germline V gives CDR1 MNHEY, CDR2 SMNVEV (reference sequence). Trimming removed 2 bases from V and 3 bases from J, with 16 bases in between. This CDR3 region has 16 residues. The CDR3 spells CASSLKGGATYYGYTF. CDR3 nucleotide sequence: TGTGCCAGCAGTTTAAAAGGCGGGGCCACTTACTATGGCTACACCTTC.

The gene calls are TRBV3-1 (or the pseudogene TRBV3-2) and TRBJ2-2; no clear D. The V end lost 5 bases, the J end lost 5 bases, and 6 bases lay between the germline ends. Per the germline V gene, CDR1 is LGHDT and CDR2 is YNNKEL (reference sequence). The CDR3 has 12 amino acids. The CDR3 region has the DNA TGTGCCAGCAGCTTCCTGACCGGGGAGCTGTTTTTT. This gives the protein CASSFLTGELFF.

The chain uses TRBV9 and TRBJ2-3; 9 bases fit TRBD2. CDR3 length: 16 residues. Germline V gene lookup returns CDR1 SGDLS and CDR2 YYNGEE. After removal of 4 bases from V and 4 bases from J, the junction contained 10 bases not matched to a gene. The CDR3 region has the DNA TGTGCCAGCAGCCCCTACTCTAGCGGGGTCGCAGATACGCAGTATTTT. Amino acid sequence: CASSPYSSGVADTQYF.

The CDR3 sequence: CASSPGPQSTDTQYF. CDR3 nucleotides: TGTGCCAGCAGCCCTGGGCCTCAGTCCACAGATACGCAGTATTTT. The chain couples TRBV9 to TRBJ2-3; no reliable D call. Germline CDR1 reads SGDLS; CDR2 reads YYNGEE. The CDR3 loop spans 15 amino acids. Trimming pared 4 bases from V and 2 bases from J, leaving 14 bases between.

V and J are TRBV3-1 (or the pseudogene TRBV3-2) and TRBJ1-2; D is perhaps TRBD1 (6 bases). Germline V CDR1 and CDR2: LGHDT, YNNKEL (reference sequence). The CDR3 length is 14 residues. V was clipped by 1 base and J by 4 bases, with 10 bases between them. The CDR3: CASSQARGTYGYTF. The CDR3 DNA sequence: TGTGCCAGCAGCCAAGCCAGGGGAACCTATGGCTACACCTTC.